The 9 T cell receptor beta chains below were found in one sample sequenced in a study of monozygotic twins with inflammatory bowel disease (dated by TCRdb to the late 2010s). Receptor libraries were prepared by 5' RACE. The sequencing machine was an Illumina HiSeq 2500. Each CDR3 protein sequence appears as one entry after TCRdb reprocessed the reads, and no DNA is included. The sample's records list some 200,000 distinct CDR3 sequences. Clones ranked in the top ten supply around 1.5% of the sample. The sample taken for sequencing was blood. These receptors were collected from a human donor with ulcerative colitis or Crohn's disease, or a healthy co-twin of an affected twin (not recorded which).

CDR3 sequence reads: CATSRDKENTGELFF. V and J are TRBV15 and TRBJ2-2. The germline CDR1 and CDR2 sequences are LNHNV and YYDKDF (reference sequence). The CDR3 consists of 15 residues. Full variable domain (rest looked up from reference TRBV15 and TRBJ2-2): DAMVIQNPRYQVTQFGKPVTLSCSQTLNHNVMYWYQQKSSQAPKLLFHYYDKDFNNEADTPDNFQSRRPNTSFCFLDIRSPGLGDTAMYLCATSRDKENTGELFFGEGSRLTVL.

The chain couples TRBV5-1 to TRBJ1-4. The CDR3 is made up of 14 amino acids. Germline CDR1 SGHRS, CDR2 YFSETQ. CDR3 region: CASSLDSGNEKLFF.

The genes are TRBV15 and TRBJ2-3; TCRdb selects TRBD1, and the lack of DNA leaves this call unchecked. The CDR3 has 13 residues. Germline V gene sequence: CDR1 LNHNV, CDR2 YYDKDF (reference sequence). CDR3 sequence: CATSRDRAEPQYF.

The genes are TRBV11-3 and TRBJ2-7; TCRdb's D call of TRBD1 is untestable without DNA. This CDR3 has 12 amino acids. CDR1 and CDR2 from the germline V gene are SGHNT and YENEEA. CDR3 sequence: CASSRGGYEQYF.

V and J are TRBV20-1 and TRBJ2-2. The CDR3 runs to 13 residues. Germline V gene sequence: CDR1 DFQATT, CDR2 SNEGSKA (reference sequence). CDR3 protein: CSARQERTGELFF.

CDR3 residues: CASRSPGSADTQYF. V is TRBV19 and J is TRBJ2-3; TCRdb designates TRBD2, a call that cannot be tested without DNA. The CDR3 contains 14 residues. The germline V gene encodes CDR1 LNHDA and CDR2 SQIVND (reference sequence).

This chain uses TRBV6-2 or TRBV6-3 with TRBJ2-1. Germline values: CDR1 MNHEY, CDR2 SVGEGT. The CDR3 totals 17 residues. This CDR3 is CASSSWVLLSPRNEQFF.

The CDR3 loop reads CASSLGAGGADTQYF. This chain uses TRBV5-1 with TRBJ2-3; TCRdb returns TRBD1, unconfirmable since there is no DNA. The length of the CDR3 is 15 residues. The germline V gene has CDR1 SGHRS and CDR2 YFSETQ.

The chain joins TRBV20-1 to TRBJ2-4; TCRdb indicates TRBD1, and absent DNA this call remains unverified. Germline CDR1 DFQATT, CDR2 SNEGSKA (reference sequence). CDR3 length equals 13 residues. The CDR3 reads CSVDGAAKNIQYF.